These 31 T cell receptor beta chains were all obtained from the same sample, sequenced in a study of blood T cell repertoires in COVID-19. This table comes from immunoSEQ multiplex PCR, and its TCRdb copy is limited to in-frame clones, with some not included. The sample records just under 85,000 clones, 65% to 85% being singletons. The sequenced sample was peripheral blood. These receptors all come from a woman aged 60 to 75 with acute or convalescent COVID-19.

The V call is TRBV29-1, the J call TRBJ2-1; tentative D call: TRBD2 (6 bases). V shed 7 bases and J shed 6 bases, with 19 bases lying between them. Germline-derived CDR1 and CDR2 are SQVTM and ANQGSEA. The CDR3 is 14 amino acids. The CDR3 is CSDLGSAQFNEQFF. The CDR3 coding sequence is TGCAGCGACCTCGGGAGTGCCCAGTTCAATGAGCAGTTCTTC.

The rearrangement links TRBV11-3 to TRBJ2-1, with 9 bases that match TRBD1. Germline V gives CDR1 SGHNT, CDR2 YENEEA. The CDR3 is 15 amino acids. The trim removed 6 bases at V and 1 base at J, leaving 4 bases unmatched. This CDR3 reads CASRLDRGSYNEQFF. CDR3 DNA: TGTGCCAGCAGACTTGACAGGGGGTCCTACAATGAGCAGTTCTTC.

The chain couples TRBV12-3 or TRBV12-4 to TRBJ1-2; D ambiguous. The CDR3 extends over 12 amino acids. Trimming stripped 2 bases from V and 6 bases from J, with 7 bases between. The CDR3 region has the DNA TGTGCCAGCAGTTTAATCGGGAATGGCTACACCTTC. Protein product: CASSLIGNGYTF.

This chain links TRBV12-3 or TRBV12-4 with TRBJ1-2; no definite D call. With 6 bases removed from V and 8 bases from J, the gap between germline ends came to 16 bases. This CDR3 region has 13 residues. The CDR3 protein is CASRSPGSGGYTF. The CDR3 nucleotides read TGTGCCAGCAGGAGCCCGGGATCCGGGGGCTACACCTTC.

CDR3 amino acids: CASSPSGGGEQFF. The DNA of the CDR3 is TGTGCCAGCAGCCCGTCGGGAGGCGGTGAGCAGTTCTTC. The chain couples TRBV11-3 to TRBJ2-1, with 7 bases that match TRBD2. The junction had 7 bases not matched to a gene; V was cut back by 5 bases and J by 9 bases. From germline, CDR1 is SGHNT and CDR2 YENEEA. This CDR3 region has 13 residues.

This clone appeared once. CDR3 amino acids: CASSLGGGVTNIQYF. DNA for the CDR3: TGTGCCAGCAGCTTAGGCGGAGGGGTGACAAACATTCAGTACTTC. J is TRBJ2-4 and V is TRBV7-6; D might be TRBD2 (6 bases). CDR1 and CDR2 from the germline V gene are SGHVS and FNYEAQ. This CDR3 is built from 15 residues. Trimming took off 1 base at V and 6 bases at J, with 13 bases between the two ends.

This clone was detected a few times. In DNA form, the CDR3 reads TGTGCCAGCAGTTTAGGGACAGGGAGAGGCTACACCTTC. The encoded protein is CASSLGTGRGYTF. V and J are TRBV12-3 or TRBV12-4 and TRBJ1-2, with TRBD1 matching over 8 bases. The CDR3 runs 13 residues. V lost 1 base to trimming and J lost 8 bases; unmatched junction nucleotides: 3.

The rearrangement uses TRBV3-1 (or the pseudogene TRBV3-2) and TRBJ1-1; no clear D. V was shortened by 4 bases and J by 0 bases, with 6 bases between the two germline ends. The germline V gene encodes CDR1 LGHDT and CDR2 YNNKEL (reference sequence). The CDR3 contains 13 residues. The CDR3 DNA is TGTGCCAGCAGCCCGTTCGTGAACACTGAAGCTTTCTTT. It specifies CASSPFVNTEAFF.

This sequence joins TRBV5-1 and TRBJ2-3, with 7 bases lining up with TRBD2. The CDR3 is 16 amino acids. V lost 2 bases, J lost 0 bases, and 6 bases stayed unmatched. Germline CDR1 reads SGHRS; CDR2 reads YFSETQ. The CDR3 spells CASSLSRELSTDTQYF. The CDR3 DNA reads TGCGCCAGCAGCTTATCGCGGGAGCTTAGCACAGATACGCAGTATTTT.

The rearrangement joins TRBV5-4 to TRBJ2-1, with 13 nucleotides matching TRBD2. The CDR3 totals 20 residues. With V trimmed by 4 bases and J by 0 bases, 13 bases remained unmatched. Germline V gene sequence: CDR1 SGHNT, CDR2 YYREEE (reference sequence). CDR3 in DNA: TGTGCCAGCAGCCCCCGACTAGCGGGAGGCCGTAGGAGCTCCTACAATGAGCAGTTCTTC. This translates into CASSPRLAGGRRSSYNEQFF.

V is TRBV6-2 or TRBV6-3 and J is TRBJ2-2, with D perhaps matching TRBD2 (6 bases). This CDR3 region has 16 residues. V lost 2 bases to trimming and J lost 7 bases, with 17 bases between them. The germline CDR1 and CDR2 sequences are MNHEY and SVGEGT. The CDR3 DNA follows: TGTGCCAGCAGTTACCCGCGTCGCGGGGCAGGCGGGGAGCTGTTTTTT. As protein: CASSYPRRGAGGELFF.

The chain recombines TRBV29-1 with TRBJ1-5; 8 nucleotides match TRBD1. Germline V gives CDR1 SQVTM, CDR2 ANQGSEA. V lost 4 bases and J lost 2; bases outside the gene matches: 7. The CDR3 contains 15 residues. CDR3 in amino acids: CSVAAGGGGNQPQHF. The CDR3 DNA reads as TGCAGCGTTGCAGCAGGGGGCGGGGGCAATCAGCCCCAGCATTTT.

The chain couples TRBV7-2 to TRBJ2-3; tentative D call: TRBD1 (5 bases). Looked up from germline, CDR1 is SGHTA and CDR2 is FQGNSA. Trimming took 3 bases from V and 6 from J, leaving 10 bases between them. The CDR3 length is 13 residues. The CDR3 loop is CASSFAPGDTQYF. The CDR3 DNA sequence: TGTGCCAGCAGCTTCGCCCCAGGGGATACGCAGTATTTT.

The chain combines TRBV5-1 with TRBJ2-2; TRBD1 aligns across 11 bases. The V and J ends lost 4 bases and 4 bases, in that order; junction bases with no gene match: 6. Germline assignment: CDR1 SGHRS and CDR2 YFSETQ. The CDR3 sequence is 16 residues long. This CDR3 reads CASSAGQGALTGELFF. In DNA form, the CDR3 reads TGCGCCAGCAGCGCCGGACAGGGGGCGCTCACCGGGGAGCTGTTTTTT.

Written as DNA, the CDR3 is TGTGCCAGCTCACCGACTTACAGGGAAGGCACTGAAGCTTTCTTT. Residues: CASSPTYREGTEAFF. This chain links TRBV18 with TRBJ1-1, with a weak D call TRBD1 (6 bases). Trimming left V 3 bases short and J 4 bases short, with 15 bases between. The CDR3 runs to 15 residues. CDR1 is KGHSH, CDR2 LQKENI, per germline.

This clone was picked up one time. V gene TRBV10-2 combines with J gene TRBJ1-2; 8 bases agree with TRBD1. CDR1 and CDR2 from the germline V gene are WSHSY and SAAADI. The CDR3 covers 13 residues. Losses at the gene ends were 6 bases for V and 8 bases for J; bases not matched to a gene: 8. The CDR3 nucleotides read TGCGCCAGCAGCAATCAGGGGGCAAGAGGCTACACCTTC. Residues: CASSNQGARGYTF.

The chain employs TRBV20-1 and TRBJ2-7; a weak D match, TRBD1 (6 bases). Germline V CDR1 and CDR2: DFQATT, SNEGSKA (reference sequence). The V end lost 3 bases, the J end lost 2 bases, and 11 bases lay between the germline ends. The CDR3 is 13 amino acids. CDR3 nucleotides: TGCAGTGCTAGTAGCGCAGGGGCCTACGAGCAGTACTTC. Residues: CSASSAGAYEQYF.

This chain connects TRBV5-8 to TRBJ1-5; D unresolved. CDR3 size: 12 residues. Germline V gene sequence: CDR1 SGHTS, CDR2 YDEGEE. With 2 bases removed from V and 6 bases from J, the gap between germline ends came to 6 bases. CDR3 residues: CASSFLVQPQHF. CDR3 sequence (DNA): TGTGCCAGCAGCTTCCTTGTTCAGCCCCAGCATTTT.

V gene TRBV7-2 combines with J gene TRBJ2-7; a weak D match, TRBD2 (5 bases). CDR1 SGHTA and CDR2 FQGNSA come from the germline V gene. This CDR3 has 15 amino acids. V lost 5 bases and J 7 bases, leaving 21 bases between the germline ends. This CDR3 reads CASSAAPGSTGEQYF. For the CDR3, the DNA is TGTGCCAGCAGCGCCGCTCCAGGAAGTACGGGGGAGCAGTACTTC.

The J gene is TRBJ1-3, the V gene TRBV2; the match to TRBD1 covers 10 bases. Losses at the gene ends were 6 bases for V and 1 base for J; bases not matched to a gene: 9. The CDR3 covers 17 residues. Germline lookup yields CDR1 SNHLY and CDR2 FYNNEI. The CDR3 DNA reads TGTGCCAGCAGCGGTACCGGGACAGGGGATTCTGGAAACACCATATATTTT. Translated, it gives CASSGTGTGDSGNTIYF.

CDR3 in amino acids: CAVKAAASYEQYF. In nucleotides, the CDR3 is TGTGCCGTAAAGGCGGCAGCTTCCTACGAGCAGTACTTC. The V gene is TRBV10-3, the J gene TRBJ2-7; D gene ambiguous. The germline V gene encodes CDR1 ENHRY and CDR2 SYGVKD. This CDR3 contains 13 residues. V gave up 11 bases and J gave up 1 base, with 15 bases separating them.

This sequence joins TRBV7-2 and TRBJ2-6, with 8 bases fitting TRBD2. Germline-derived CDR1 and CDR2 are SGHTA and FQGNSA. CDR3 length: 18 amino acids. V was pared by 2 bases and J by 0 bases, with 6 bases of the junction left unmatched. DNA for the CDR3: TGTGCCAGCAGCTTATATGCGGGGGGAGACTCTGGGGCCAACGTCCTGACTTTC. Amino acid sequence: CASSLYAGGDSGANVLTF. Full variable domain (outside the CDR3, taken from reference TRBV7-2 and TRBJ2-6): GAGVSQSPSNKVTEKGKDVELRCDPISGHTALYWYRQSLGQGLEFLIYFQGNSAPDKSGLPSDRFSAERTGGSVSTLTIQRTQQEDSAVYLCASSLYAGGDSGANVLTFGAGSRLTVL.

The gene calls are TRBV3-1 (or the pseudogene TRBV3-2) and TRBJ2-2; 8 nucleotides match TRBD1. Looked up from germline, CDR1 is LGHDT and CDR2 is YNNKEL (reference sequence). The CDR3 loop spans 16 amino acids. V gave up 4 bases and J gave up 7 bases; unmatched junction bases: 11. Here the CDR3 reads CASSPPGQGRGGELFF. DNA for the CDR3: TGTGCCAGCAGCCCTCCCGGACAGGGCCGGGGCGGGGAGCTGTTTTTT.

The CDR3 protein is CASSLKEEDTQYF. Written as DNA, the CDR3 is TGTGCCAGCAGCTTGAAGGAGGAGGATACGCAGTATTTT. The J gene is TRBJ2-3, the V gene TRBV11-3, with D perhaps TRBD2 (5 bases). The CDR3 consists of 13 residues. V dropped 3 bases and J dropped 6 bases, with 10 bases sitting between them. Germline CDR1 SGHNT, CDR2 YENEEA.

The chain combines TRBV5-1 with TRBJ1-1, with D hard to call. CDR3 length: 13 residues. V lost 4 bases and J 0 bases, leaving 7 bases between the germline ends. Germline V gene sequence: CDR1 SGHRS, CDR2 YFSETQ. The CDR3 sequence: CASSGLVNTEAFF. The DNA of the CDR3 is TGCGCCAGCAGCGGCCTAGTGAACACTGAAGCTTTCTTT.

This clone was seen once. The chain recombines TRBV3-1 (or the pseudogene TRBV3-2) with TRBJ2-5; 8 nucleotides match TRBD2. CDR1 is LGHDT and CDR2 is YNNKEL in the germline V gene (reference sequence). V gave up 0 bases and J gave up 2 bases; unmatched junction bases: 11. The CDR3 covers 18 residues. The CDR3 loop reads CASSQDIGSGGNQETQYF. DNA for the CDR3: TGTGCCAGCAGCCAAGATATAGGGAGCGGGGGAAATCAAGAGACCCAGTACTTC.

This chain links TRBV7-2 with TRBJ2-7, with TRBD1 as a possible D gene (7 bases). Trimming removed 5 bases at V and 2 bases at J, with 16 bases between. CDR1 is SGHTA, CDR2 FQGNSA, per germline. The CDR3 has 15 amino acids. CDR3 DNA: TGTGCCAGCAGCCGCGACAGGGACTTAACCTACGAGCAGTACTTC. Translation gives CASSRDRDLTYEQYF.

The V call is TRBV4-2, the J call TRBJ2-1; D is ambiguous. The CDR3 runs 13 residues. Germline assignment: CDR1 LGHNA and CDR2 YNFKEQ. The V end lost 0 bases, the J end lost 4 bases, and 4 bases lay between the germline ends. CDR3 in amino acids: CASSQDYYNEQFF. The CDR3 DNA reads as TGTGCCAGCAGCCAAGATTATTACAATGAGCAGTTCTTC.

This clone came up a few times. The chain has TRBV28 and TRBJ1-5; possible D gene TRBD1, 5 bases. Germline loops: CDR1 MDHEN, CDR2 SYDVKM. V was clipped by 5 bases and J by 6 bases, with 20 bases between them. The CDR3 consists of 16 residues. Here the CDR3 DNA reads TGTGCCAGCAGTCCCCTAGAGTCGAGGGACTCTCAGCCCCAGCATTTT. It codes for CASSPLESRDSQPQHF.

V and J are TRBV25-1 and TRBJ1-2, with TRBD1 as a possible D gene (5 bases). Germline-derived CDR1 and CDR2 are MGHDK and SYGVNS. V was clipped by 3 bases and J by 8 bases, with 16 bases between them. The CDR3 extends over 14 amino acids. CDR3 sequence reads: CASSESAGWSGYTF. Written as DNA, the CDR3 is TGTGCCAGCAGTGAGTCCGCAGGGTGGAGCGGCTACACCTTC.

The gene calls are TRBV5-1 and TRBJ2-3; 7 bases map to TRBD1. CDR3 length: 15 amino acids. The J segment lost 5 bases and the V segment lost 1 base, leaving 7 bases of the junction unmatched. Germline CDR1 is SGHRS and CDR2 is YFSETQ. In DNA form, the CDR3 reads TGCGCCAGCAGCTTGCCGACAGGGTCAGAAGATACGCAGTATTTT. This codes for CASSLPTGSEDTQYF. The whole variable domain, remainder taken from reference TRBV5-1 and TRBJ2-3, is KAGVTQTPRYLIKTRGQQVTLSCSPISGHRSVSWYQQTPGQGLQFLFEYFSETQRNKGNFPGRFSGRQFSNSRSEMNVSTLELGDSALYLCASSLPTGSEDTQYFGPGTRLTVL.